The 25 T cell receptor beta chains presented below share a single source sample, sequenced in a study of identifying expanded T cells in peripheral blood. TCRdb keeps only in-frame clones here, not all; method: immunoSEQ multiplex PCR. This table holds about 81,000 clones, 84% found once. The source material was blood. The receptors come from a person between 18 and 75 years old in good health.

This clone was picked up one time. The chain combines TRBV5-1 with TRBJ2-3, with D uncertain. The CDR3 length is 18 residues. In germline, CDR1 is SGHRS, CDR2 YFSETQ. Trimming removed 4 bases at V and 0 bases at J, with 21 bases between. CDR3 sequence (DNA): TGCGCCAGCAGCAACCTGGGCCTCAAGTTCGGGAGCACAGATACGCAGTATTTT. Protein sequence: CASSNLGLKFGSTDTQYF.

V is TRBV2 and J is TRBJ1-5; 8 nucleotides match TRBD1. V shed 5 bases and J 7 bases; nucleotides not matched to a gene: 4. CDR1 and CDR2 (germline): SNHLY, FYNNEI. CDR3 length: 13 amino acids. The CDR3 DNA is TGTGCCAGCAGTCCGACAGGGGAGCAGCCCCAGCATTTT. Amino acids: CASSPTGEQPQHF.

The sample holds one count of this clone. The V gene is TRBV11-2, the J gene TRBJ2-7; D tentatively reads TRBD1 or TRBD2 (5 bases each). The CDR3 spans 16 residues. Germline V lookup: CDR1 SGHAT, CDR2 FQNNGV. V dropped 2 bases and J dropped 1 base, with 15 bases sitting between them. The CDR3 spells CASSLPDSLASYEQYF. The CDR3 DNA reads as TGTGCCAGCAGCTTACCCGACAGCCTAGCATCCTACGAGCAGTACTTC.

V usage is TRBV7-3 and J usage is TRBJ2-1, with a weak D call TRBD2 (6 bases). The CDR3 consists of 15 residues. The V gene's germline CDR1 is SGHTA and CDR2 FQGTGA. V was trimmed by 2 bases and J by 5 bases, leaving 13 bases between them. The CDR3 DNA is TGTGCCAGCAGCTTAGGGAGGTCTTCTAACAATGAGCAGTTCTTC. This codes for CASSLGRSSNNEQFF.

The chain has TRBV7-8 and TRBJ2-1; 8 bases line up with TRBD2. CDR1 and CDR2 from the germline V gene are SGHVS and FQNEAQ. This CDR3 is 15 amino acids long. Trimming took 1 base from V and 2 from J; bases not matched to a gene: 1. DNA of the CDR3: TGTGCCAGCAGCTTAGTTAGCGGGACCTACAATGAGCAGTTCTTC. Its translation is CASSLVSGTYNEQFF.

The chain carries TRBV5-4 and TRBJ2-7; TRBD2 aligns across 9 bases. J gave up 3 bases and V 7 bases, and 5 bases lay outside the gene matches. Germline V gene sequence: CDR1 SGHNT, CDR2 YYREEE (reference sequence). The CDR3 has 13 residues. The CDR3 DNA reads as TGTGCCAGCGGGGCTAGCGGGAACTACGAGCAGTACTTC. Amino acids: CASGASGNYEQYF.

This chain uses TRBV7-2 with TRBJ2-1; 13 bases match TRBD2. The trim removed 4 bases at V and 8 bases at J, leaving 5 bases unmatched. The CDR3 runs 15 residues. Germline values: CDR1 SGHTA, CDR2 FQGNSA. In nucleotides, the CDR3 is TGTGCCAGCAGCTCAGGACTAGCGGGAGTTTATGAGCAGTTCTTC. Translation gives CASSSGLAGVYEQFF.

This clone was seen once. This sequence joins TRBV10-3 and TRBJ2-5, with 14 bases lining up with TRBD2. CDR1 and CDR2 (germline): ENHRY, SYGVKD. V lost 2 bases to trimming and J lost 4 bases; unmatched junction nucleotides: 3. The CDR3 is 16 residues long. CDR3 in amino acids: CAISEGTSGGLETQYF. Written as DNA, the CDR3 is TGTGCCATCAGTGAGGGGACTAGCGGGGGCCTAGAGACCCAGTACTTC.

The chain uses TRBV28 and TRBJ1-1, with D unresolved. Trimming took off 1 base at V and 1 base at J, with 10 bases between the two ends. Germline values: CDR1 MDHEN, CDR2 SYDVKM. This CDR3 region has 15 residues. The CDR3 region is CASSLFGGRNTEAFF. The CDR3 bases are TGTGCCAGCAGTTTATTCGGCGGGAGGAACACTGAAGCTTTCTTT.

V and J are TRBV10-3 and TRBJ2-3; D possibly corresponds to TRBD1 (5 bases). Germline V gene lookup returns CDR1 ENHRY and CDR2 SYGVKD. The CDR3 has 15 amino acids. The V gene lost 4 bases and the J gene lost 5 bases, with 16 bases spanning the gap. The CDR3: CAISGGFDSEDTQYF. In DNA form, the CDR3 reads TGTGCCATCAGTGGGGGTTTCGACAGCGAAGATACGCAGTATTTT.

CDR3 sequence reads: CASGDRAETQYF. The DNA for the CDR3 is TGTGCCAGCGGAGACAGGGCGGAGACCCAGTACTTC. The V and J genes are TRBV7-8 and TRBJ2-5; 7 bases match TRBD1. V lost 8 bases and J lost 5; bases outside the gene matches: 5. This CDR3 comprises 12 residues. Germline V gives CDR1 SGHVS, CDR2 FQNEAQ. Full variable domain (rest looked up from reference TRBV7-8 and TRBJ2-5): GAGVSQSPRYKVAKRGQDVALRCDPISGHVSLFWYQQALGQGPEFLTYFQNEAQLDKSGLPSDRFFAERPEGSVSTLKIQRTQQEDSAVYLCASGDRAETQYFGPGTRLLVL.

This sequence joins TRBV11-3 and TRBJ2-1; 8 positions match TRBD2. The V gene end was trimmed by 3 bases and the J gene end by 6 bases; junction bases not matched to a gene: 4. Germline V CDR1 and CDR2: SGHNT, YENEEA. The CDR3 covers 14 residues. CDR3 sequence: CASSFDGTSNEQFF. CDR3 DNA: TGTGCCAGCAGCTTCGACGGGACTAGCAATGAGCAGTTCTTC.

The chain joins TRBV6-1 to TRBJ2-3; maybe TRBD1 (6 bases). This CDR3 contains 14 residues. Germline V gene lookup returns CDR1 MNHNS and CDR2 SASEGT. V dropped 3 bases and J dropped 5 bases, with 12 bases sitting between them. CDR3 in amino acids: CASSDHRVGDTQYF. The CDR3 DNA sequence: TGTGCCAGCAGTGATCACAGGGTGGGAGATACGCAGTATTTT.

This clone has a handful of counts. V and J are TRBV7-9 and TRBJ2-7; a possible D gene is TRBD2 (5 bases). Germline V gives CDR1 SEHNR, CDR2 FQNEAQ (reference sequence). This CDR3 region has 14 residues. Trimming cost V 5 bases and J 3 bases, with 14 bases left between them. The CDR3 here is CASSPRTGHYEQYF. CDR3 bases: TGTGCCAGCAGCCCCCGGACTGGCCACTACGAGCAGTACTTC.

The genes are TRBV13 and TRBJ1-2; D possibly corresponds to TRBD1 (5 bases). Per germline, CDR1 PRHDT and CDR2 FYEKMQ (reference sequence). CDR3 size: 16 residues. Trimming removed 0 bases at V and 2 bases at J, with 13 bases between. The CDR3, as DNA: TGTGCCAGCAGCTTAGGCAGGCGACAGACCAACTATGGCTACACCTTC. It is translated as CASSLGRRQTNYGYTF. Filled out from reference TRBV13 and TRBJ1-2, the complete variable domain reads AAGVIQSPRHLIKEKRETATLKCYPIPRHDTVYWYQQGPGQDPQFLISFYEKMQSDKGSIPDRFSAQQFSDYHSELNMSSLELGDSALYFCASSLGRRQTNYGYTFGSGTRLTVV.

The rearrangement links TRBV19 to TRBJ2-5; 11 bases fit TRBD1. The V gene's germline CDR1 is LNHDA and CDR2 SQIVND (reference sequence). This CDR3 spans 14 amino acids. V lost 7 bases and J lost 5; bases outside the gene matches: 6. CDR3 residues: CASTGQGAGETQYF. CDR3 bases: TGTGCCAGTACCGGACAGGGGGCGGGGGAGACCCAGTACTTC.

The chain recombines TRBV30 with TRBJ2-7; D remains ambiguous. Trimming stripped 5 bases from V and 3 bases from J, with 5 bases between. Germline lookup yields CDR1 GTSNPN and CDR2 SVGIG (reference sequence). The CDR3 is made up of 10 amino acids. CDR3 DNA: TGTGCCTGGGGCCACTACGAGCAGTACTTC. This sequence encodes CAWGHYEQYF.

CDR3 in amino acids: CASSLGGQYEQYF. CDR3 DNA sequence: TGTGCCAGCAGCTTAGGGGGACAGTACGAGCAGTACTTC. This chain joins TRBV7-9 and TRBJ2-7; the match to TRBD1 covers 7 bases. This CDR3 has 13 residues. Germline lookup yields CDR1 SEHNR and CDR2 FQNEAQ (reference sequence). V shed 1 base, J shed 4 bases, and the junction held 1 base outside the gene matches.

The chain carries TRBV5-4 and TRBJ2-1; 8 nucleotides match TRBD1. With 0 bases clipped from V and 7 bases from J, the junction kept 9 bases outside the gene matches. Germline V lookup: CDR1 SGHNT, CDR2 YYREEE (reference sequence). CDR3 size: 16 residues. The CDR3 here is CASSLETTGVDNEQFF. CDR3 coding DNA: TGTGCCAGCAGCTTGGAGACGACAGGGGTGGATAATGAGCAGTTCTTC.

The chain carries TRBV7-2 and TRBJ1-1; 8 bases fit TRBD1. Germline-derived CDR1 and CDR2 are SGHTA and FQGNSA. Trimming removed 3 bases from V and 4 bases from J; junction bases left unmatched: 4. The CDR3 sequence is 14 residues long. The chain's CDR3 is CASSLGQAGTEAFF. CDR3 coding DNA: TGTGCCAGCAGCTTGGGACAGGCCGGCACTGAAGCTTTCTTT.

The J gene is TRBJ2-5, the V gene TRBV18; possibly TRBD1 or TRBD2 for D (6 bases each). V dropped 4 bases and J dropped 2 bases, with 14 bases sitting between them. From germline, CDR1 is KGHSH and CDR2 LQKENI. The CDR3 spans 15 residues. DNA of the CDR3: TGTGCCAGCTCACTAACCCGGGGGCCACAAGAGACCCAGTACTTC. Its protein product is CASSLTRGPQETQYF.

The chain's CDR3 is CASSLAAGVGSYEQYF. CDR3 coding DNA: TGTGCCAGCAGCTTAGCGGCCGGGGTTGGGTCCTACGAGCAGTACTTC. V and J are TRBV7-2 and TRBJ2-7, with TRBD2 as a possible D gene (5 bases). Deletions cut 0 bases from V and 1 base from J, with 13 bases between. The CDR3 sequence is 16 residues long. In germline, CDR1 is SGHTA, CDR2 FQGNSA. The complete variable domain, with remaining parts taken from reference TRBV7-2 and TRBJ2-7, reads GAGVSQSPSNKVTEKGKDVELRCDPISGHTALYWYRQSLGQGLEFLIYFQGNSAPDKSGLPSDRFSAERTGGSVSTLTIQRTQQEDSAVYLCASSLAAGVGSYEQYFGPGTRLTVT.

The J gene is TRBJ2-1, the V gene TRBV5-6; D gene uncertain. With 5 bases removed from V and 7 bases from J, the gap between germline ends came to 19 bases. The V gene's germline CDR1 is SGHDT and CDR2 YYEEEE. This CDR3 is built from 15 residues. As DNA, the CDR3 is TGTGCCAGCAGTTCTAAGATGTATGGGTTTAATGAGCAGTTCTTC. It codes for CASSSKMYGFNEQFF.

This clone was picked up many times. This chain uses TRBV6-5 with TRBJ2-7; 8 positions match TRBD1. Trimming cost V 3 bases and J 8 bases; bases outside gene matches: 6. Germline assignment: CDR1 MNHEY and CDR2 SVGAGI. This CDR3 spans 13 amino acids. The CDR3 spells CASSYGGQGKQYF. CDR3 in DNA: TGTGCCAGCAGTTATGGAGGACAGGGCAAGCAGTACTTC.

This clone has a handful of counts. The chain combines TRBV28 with TRBJ1-5; D may be TRBD1 (6 bases). The V gene's germline CDR1 is MDHEN and CDR2 SYDVKM. The CDR3 has 14 residues. The CDR3 coding sequence is TGTGAAACGGGGCGAGGGGGGAGCAATCAGCCCCAGCATTTT. This gives the protein CETGRGGSNQPQHF.